This T cell receptor beta chain appears in the sequencing data of a study of long-term antiretroviral therapy in people with HIV. Whole-study results and caveats: Among HIV repertoires, CDR3 length ranges were narrower than those of controls.

The CDR3 has 12 residues. Germline V gives CDR1 SQVTM, CDR2 ANQGSEA. V shed 4 bases and J shed 2 bases, with 8 bases lying between them. In the case of this clone: Its antigen is currently unknown.

Version v3.0 of the immunoSEQ assay ran at survey level. Sequencing used immunoSEQ multiplex PCR; TCRdb keeps in-frame clones, though not all of them. The sample has around 25,000 clones, 95% seen once. One or more pre-ART and two or more post-ART PBMC samples were available from each donor. V is TRBV29-1 and J is TRBJ1-1, with D unresolved. This sequence was found in a woman in her forties or fifties with HIV. This specimen consisted of unsorted PBMCs, obtained less than 5 years after starting antiretroviral therapy. CDR3 sequence (DNA): TGCAGCGTTGTCGGGATAAACACTGAAGCTTTCTTT. Protein sequence: CSVVGINTEAFF. Full variable domain (rest looked up from reference TRBV29-1 and TRBJ1-1): SAVISQKPSRDICQRGTSLTIQCQVDSQVTMMFWYRQQPGQSLTLIATANQGSEATYESGFVIDKFPISRPNLTFSTLTVSNMSPEDSSIYLCSVVGINTEAFFGQGTRLTVV.